Shown below are 4 T cell receptor beta chains from a single sample sequenced in a study of cytomegalovirus exposure and HLA in healthy donors. This PCR relied on a set of 60 Vbeta primers and 13 Jbeta primers. Repertoires were generated with immunoSEQ multiplex PCR, while TCRdb's copy carries only in-frame clones and drops some. This sample has 160,000 or so clones, with roughly 82% found just once. The sample comprised PBMCs. These receptors came from a woman between 45 and 60 years old in good health and CMV-seropositive.

The sample holds one count of this clone. The chain has TRBV5-1 and TRBJ1-2; D call uncertain. CDR1 and CDR2 (germline): SGHRS, YFSETQ. V shed 6 bases and J shed 1 base, with 16 bases lying between them. The CDR3 totals 15 residues. As DNA, the CDR3 is TGCGCCAGCACGAGCGGCCTGAAAAATAACTATGGCTACACCTTC. Amino acid sequence: CASTSGLKNNYGYTF.

The chain recombines TRBV6-1 with TRBJ2-3; 8 bases fit TRBD1. The CDR3 has 20 amino acids. After removal of 0 bases from V and 8 bases from J, the junction contained 22 bases not matched to a gene. CDR1 MNHNS and CDR2 SASEGT come from the germline V gene. The CDR3 is CASSEALHEPGTGSRGTQYF. The CDR3 DNA is TGTGCCAGCAGTGAAGCGCTTCACGAGCCGGGGACAGGAAGCAGGGGTACGCAGTATTTT.

CDR3 amino acids: CASSGGTDGYTF. CDR3 nucleotide sequence: TGTGCCAGCAGCGGGGGGACAGATGGCTACACCTTC. This sequence joins TRBV5-4 and TRBJ1-2, with 7 positions matching TRBD1. V lost 4 bases to trimming and J lost 6 bases; unmatched junction nucleotides: 3. Looked up from germline, CDR1 is SGHNT and CDR2 is YYREEE (reference sequence). The CDR3 runs 12 residues.

Of note for this clone: The same CDR3 arises from other DNA sequences in this sample as well. The chain combines TRBV6-1 with TRBJ2-7, with 11 bases fitting TRBD1. Germline-derived CDR1 and CDR2 are MNHNS and SASEGT. J was trimmed by 3 bases and V by 8 bases; bases with no gene match: 6. This CDR3 has 14 amino acids. The CDR3 is CASSSGQGVYEQYF. The DNA for the CDR3 is TGTGCCAGCTCGTCGGGACAGGGGGTCTACGAGCAGTACTTC.